This entry concerns a single T cell receptor beta chain. Its antigen remains unknown. Germline CDR1 reads LGHNA; CDR2 reads YSLEER. The CDR3 runs to 16 residues. The data stem from a study of T cells expressing NK-cell markers. About the research overall: Seven donors tested HCMV-seropositive and one tested seronegative among the eight sequenced. Study-level points and caveats: Also leading the CD3+CD56-NKG2C+ fraction in several donors were these clonotypes. Of the CD8+ T cell pool in about 6 donors, about 1.0-8% was accounted for by dominant NKG2C+ clonotypes.

The authors generated TCR beta cDNA through 5'RACE template switching with UMIs. TCRdb reanalyzed the 5' RACE reads, giving one entry per CDR3 protein sequence and no DNA. Recorded for this sample: some 410,000 distinct CDR3 sequences. Specimen: blood T cells: a sorted CD56 or NKG2C T cell subset, CD4+ or CD8+ T cells, or bulk PBMC T cells (not recorded which). The origin of this receptor is a woman aged 18 to 75 in good health. The chain recombines TRBV4-3 with TRBJ2-3. CDR3 sequence: CASSQDLSEYTDTQYF.